This entry lists 14 T cell receptor beta chains sequenced from one sample in a study of T cell responses to AZD1222 COVID-19 vaccine. Data came from immunoSEQ multiplex PCR; TCRdb stores just in-frame clones and leaves some out. The sample lists about 97,000 clones, roughly 90% occurring once. Sample: peripheral blood, taken on day 0 of AZD1222 vaccination. Receptor source: an adult in good health.

V usage is TRBV20-1 and J usage is TRBJ2-5; D is unresolved. The V end lost 1 base, the J end lost 5 bases, and 5 bases lay between the germline ends. This CDR3 is built from 11 residues. Germline V gene lookup returns CDR1 DFQATT and CDR2 SNEGSKA (reference sequence). CDR3 DNA: TGCAGTGCTAGAGTTTCGGAGACCCAGTACTTC. It encodes CSARVSETQYF.

The gene calls are TRBV7-8 and TRBJ1-5, with 11 bases aligning to TRBD1. Germline trimming cut 2 bases from V and 5 bases from J; bases unmatched to any gene: 5. CDR3 length equals 16 residues. Per the germline V gene, CDR1 is SGHVS and CDR2 is FQNEAQ. The CDR3 nucleotides read TGTGCCAGCAGCTTATCCGGACAGGGGGCGCATCAGCCCCAGCATTTT. It specifies CASSLSGQGAHQPQHF.

This sequence joins TRBV30 and TRBJ1-1, with D tentatively TRBD1 (5 bases). Trimming took 4 bases from V and 0 from J, leaving 6 bases between them. The CDR3 length is 12 residues. Germline V gene lookup returns CDR1 GTSNPN and CDR2 SVGIG (reference sequence). The CDR3 nucleotides are TGTGCCTGGAAGACAGTGAACACTGAAGCTTTCTTT. Translating gives CAWKTVNTEAFF. Full variable domain (outside the CDR3, taken from reference TRBV30 and TRBJ1-1): SQTIHQWPATLVQPVGSPLSLECTVEGTSNPNLYWYRQAAGRGLQLLFYSVGIGQISSEVPQNLSASRPQDRQFILSSKKLLLSDSGFYLCAWKTVNTEAFFGQGTRLTVV.

The V and J genes are TRBV27 and TRBJ1-1; D is unresolved. The CDR3 sequence is 14 residues long. The V and J ends lost 1 base and 3 bases respectively, with 9 bases between them. Germline CDR1 reads MNHEY; CDR2 reads SMNVEV (reference sequence). The CDR3 DNA sequence: TGTGCCAGCAGTTTATTGGATGGGGACACTGAAGCTTTCTTT. The encoded protein is CASSLLDGDTEAFF.

The V call is TRBV10-3, the J call TRBJ2-6; D remains ambiguous. There are 16 residues in the CDR3. The V end was cut by 3 bases, the J end by 0 bases, with 9 bases between. In germline, CDR1 is ENHRY, CDR2 SYGVKD. CDR3 region: CAISEPRTSGANVLTF. The CDR3 nucleotides are TGTGCCATCAGTGAACCGCGTACCTCTGGGGCCAACGTCCTGACTTTC.

The chain combines TRBV2 with TRBJ1-1; D call uncertain. The germline V gene has CDR1 SNHLY and CDR2 FYNNEI. The ends were cut back, 7 bases at V and 2 bases at J, with 11 bases in the middle. The CDR3 runs 13 residues. The CDR3 loop is CASTAEFNTEAFF. The DNA for the CDR3 is TGTGCCAGCACGGCGGAGTTCAACACTGAAGCTTTCTTT. Together with reference TRBV2 and TRBJ1-1, the CDR3 gives the full variable domain: EPEVTQTPSHQVTQMGQEVILRCVPISNHLYFYWYRQILGQKVEFLVSFYNNEISEKSEIFDDQFSVERPDGSNFTLKIRSTKLEDSAMYFCASTAEFNTEAFFGQGTRLTVV.

The V call is TRBV10-3, the J call TRBJ2-1, with TRBD1 as a possible D gene (6 bases). Germline CDR1 reads ENHRY; CDR2 reads SYGVKD. V was shortened by 10 bases and J by 4 bases, with 11 bases between the two germline ends. This CDR3 is built from 12 residues. DNA for the CDR3: TGTGCCAACGGGGACACGTACAATGAGCAGTTCTTC. It specifies CANGDTYNEQFF.

The CDR3: CASSGSGSGYTF. Written as DNA, the CDR3 is TGTGCCAGCAGCGGTTCCGGTAGCGGCTACACCTTC. V gene TRBV5-4 combines with J gene TRBJ1-2; D gene unclear. V lost 4 bases, J lost 8 bases, and 12 bases lay in between. The CDR3 consists of 12 residues. CDR1 SGHNT and CDR2 YYREEE come from the germline V gene (reference sequence). Supplemented by reference TRBV5-4 and TRBJ1-2, the full variable domain reads ETGVTQSPTHLIKTRGQQVTLRCSSQSGHNTVSWYQQALGQGPQFIFQYYREEENGRGNFPPRFSGLQFPNYSSELNVNALELDDSALYLCASSGSGSGYTFGSGTRLTVV.

This rearrangement joins TRBV6-1 to TRBJ1-2; D is ambiguous. The V and J ends lost 0 bases and 4 bases respectively, with 6 bases between them. This CDR3 has 13 residues. The V gene's germline CDR1 is MNHNS and CDR2 SASEGT. The DNA for the CDR3 is TGTGCCAGCAGTGAAGCAGGGTCCTATGGCTACACCTTC. Translating gives CASSEAGSYGYTF.

This sequence joins TRBV15 and TRBJ1-5; D remains ambiguous. Per germline, CDR1 LNHNV and CDR2 YYDKDF (reference sequence). The CDR3 has 13 amino acids. The germline V and J ends were trimmed by 4 bases and 2 bases, with 6 bases remaining between them. CDR3 nucleotide sequence: TGTGCCACCAGCATTTTAGGCAATCAGCCCCAGCATTTT. Its translation: CATSILGNQPQHF. Using reference TRBV15 and TRBJ1-5 for the parts outside the CDR3, the full variable domain is DAMVIQNPRYQVTQFGKPVTLSCSQTLNHNVMYWYQQKSSQAPKLLFHYYDKDFNNEADTPDNFQSRRPNTSFCFLDIRSPGLGDTAMYLCATSILGNQPQHFGDGTRLSIL.

This chain uses TRBV28 with TRBJ1-5; D gene ambiguous. CDR3 length: 15 amino acids. CDR1 is MDHEN and CDR2 is SYDVKM in the germline V gene. V was shortened by 8 bases and J by 6 bases, with 20 bases between the two germline ends. The CDR3 DNA reads as TGTGCCAGCCTCGCGGGGTTAGGCCGGAGTCAGCCCCAGCATTTT. This gives the protein CASLAGLGRSQPQHF.

Only one count was recorded for this clone. The chain is built from TRBV10-2 and TRBJ2-1; 9 bases line up with TRBD2. The V and J ends lost 0 bases and 3 bases, in that order; junction bases with no gene match: 3. The CDR3 spans 16 residues. CDR1 is WSHSY, CDR2 SAAADI, per germline. CDR3 sequence reads: CASSESSGGFYNEQFF. The DNA for the CDR3 is TGCGCCAGCAGTGAGTCAAGCGGGGGGTTCTACAATGAGCAGTTCTTC.

The gene calls are TRBV6-1 and TRBJ1-5; TRBD1 matches at 9 bases. The CDR3 has 16 residues. Germline-derived CDR1 and CDR2 are MNHNS and SASEGT. J lost 7 bases, V lost 4 bases, and 11 bases had no gene match. The CDR3 DNA follows: TGTGCCAGCAGTGGGGAACGGGACAGGGTAAGGCAGCCCCAGCATTTT. The encoded protein is CASSGERDRVRQPQHF.

The V call is TRBV7-8, the J call TRBJ2-7; 10 bases match TRBD2. Germline V gives CDR1 SGHVS, CDR2 FQNEAQ. Trimming at V came to 1 base and at J to 3 bases, leaving 6 bases not matched to a gene. The length of the CDR3 is 16 residues. CDR3 residues: CASSLEAGGLVYEQYF. CDR3 nucleotides: TGTGCCAGCAGCTTAGAAGCGGGGGGGCTAGTCTACGAGCAGTACTTC.